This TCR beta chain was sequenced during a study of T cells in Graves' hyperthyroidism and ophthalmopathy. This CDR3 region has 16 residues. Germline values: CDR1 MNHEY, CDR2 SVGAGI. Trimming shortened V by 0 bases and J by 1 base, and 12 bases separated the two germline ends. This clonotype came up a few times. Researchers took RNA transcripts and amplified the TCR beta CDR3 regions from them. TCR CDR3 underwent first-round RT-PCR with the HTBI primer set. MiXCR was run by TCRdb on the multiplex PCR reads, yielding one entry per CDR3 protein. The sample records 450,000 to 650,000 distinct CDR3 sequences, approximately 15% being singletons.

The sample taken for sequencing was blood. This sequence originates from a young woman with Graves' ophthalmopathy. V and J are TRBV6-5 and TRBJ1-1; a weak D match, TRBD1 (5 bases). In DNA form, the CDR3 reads TGTGCCAGCAGTTACTCGATTGGGGGGACGAACACTGAAGCTTTCTTT. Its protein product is CASSYSIGGTNTEAFF.